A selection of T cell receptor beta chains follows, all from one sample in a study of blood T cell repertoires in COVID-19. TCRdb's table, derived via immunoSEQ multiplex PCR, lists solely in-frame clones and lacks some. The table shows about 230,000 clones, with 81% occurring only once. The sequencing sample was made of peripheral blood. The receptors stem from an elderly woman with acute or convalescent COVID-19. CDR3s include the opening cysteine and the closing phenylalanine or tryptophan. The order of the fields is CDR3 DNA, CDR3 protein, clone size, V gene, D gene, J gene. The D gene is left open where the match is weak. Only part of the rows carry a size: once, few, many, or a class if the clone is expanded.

TGTGCCAGCAGTCGGGACATCGTGAATCAGCCCCAGCATTTT	CASSRDIVNQPQHF	NA	TRBV6-5	NA	TRBJ1-5
TGTGCCACCAGTCAGGCGGGGGGCCCGAACACCGGGGAGCTGTTTTTT	CATSQAGGPNTGELFF	NA	TRBV24-1	TRBD2	TRBJ2-2
TGTGCCAGCAGTCCAGGGGGCGTGGACACCATATATTTT	CASSPGGVDTIYF	NA	TRBV28	TRBD1	TRBJ1-3
TGTGCCACCAGCAGAGATCGACAGTTTGAAGCTTTCTTT	CATSRDRQFEAFF	few	TRBV15	NA	TRBJ1-1
TGTGCCAGCAGCCAAGTGGCAGCAGATACGCAGTATTTT	CASSQVAADTQYF	NA	TRBV3-1/TRBV3-2	NA	TRBJ2-3
TGCAGTGCTAGTGCTAGCGGGTATAGCTCCTACAATGAGCAGTTCTTC	CSASASGYSSYNEQFF	NA	TRBV20-1	TRBD2	TRBJ2-1
TGCGCCAGCAGCCAAGATATGGGGGAGGCCTATGGCTACACCTTC	CASSQDMGEAYGYTF	NA	TRBV4-1	NA	TRBJ1-2
TGCGCCAGCAGCCCTGGGACAGGGGGCACGGAGCAGTACTTC	CASSPGTGGTEQYF	NA	TRBV5-1	TRBD1	TRBJ2-7
TGCGCCAGCACCACTCGGTCTAGCGGAACGTCCTACAATGAGCAGTTCTTC	CASTTRSSGTSYNEQFF	NA	TRBV5-1	TRBD2	TRBJ2-1
TGTGCCAGCAGCCCCCTATCGCGGCAAGAGACCCAGTACTTC	CASSPLSRQETQYF	NA	TRBV27	NA	TRBJ2-5
TGTGCCAGCAGCCAAGTTAGGAGTACGACGGGCACCGGGGAGCTGTTTTTT	CASSQVRSTTGTGELFF	few	TRBV14	NA	TRBJ2-2
TGTGCCAGCAGTTACGACAGGGAAAGTGGCTACACCTTC	CASSYDRESGYTF	NA	TRBV6-5	TRBD1	TRBJ1-2
TGTGCCAGTAGCCGGGGACAGGGGGATGGCTACACCTTC	CASSRGQGDGYTF	NA	TRBV19	TRBD1	TRBJ1-2
TGCGCCAGCAGCCAAGATCTGGGGGCCAACACTGAAGCTTTCTTT	CASSQDLGANTEAFF	NA	TRBV4-1	NA	TRBJ1-1
TGTGCCAGTACATTCCTACTCCATAGCAATCAGCCCCAGCATTTT	CASTFLLHSNQPQHF	NA	TRBV19	NA	TRBJ1-5
TGTGCTAGTGCCCAAGCCGGGGAAGAGACCCAGTACTTC	CASAQAGEETQYF	NA	TRBV12-5	NA	TRBJ2-5
TGTGCCAGCAGAATTTCTAGCGGTGGGAGCGGGGAGCTGTTTTTT	CASRISSGGSGELFF	NA	TRBV7-6	TRBD2	TRBJ2-2
TGTGCCAGCAGAAAACGGACTAGCGGGGGGGCCGGCTACAATGAGCAGTTCTTC	CASRKRTSGGAGYNEQFF	NA	TRBV3-1/TRBV3-2	TRBD2	TRBJ2-1
TGTGCCAGTAGCGCAAAGGAGGGAAAGAGTACTGAAGCTTTCTTT	CASSAKEGKSTEAFF	few	TRBV19	NA	TRBJ1-1
TGTGCCAGCAGTTACCCCAGGGGACAGGTTGACACTGAAGCTTTCTTT	CASSYPRGQVDTEAFF	NA	TRBV6-2/TRBV6-3	TRBD1	TRBJ1-1
TGTGCCAGCAGTAGCGGGAGGATTACCTACAATGAGCAGTTCTTC	CASSSGRITYNEQFF	NA	TRBV14	TRBD2	TRBJ2-1
TGTGCCAGCAGCCCCAGTCCACGAATAAATGAAAAACTGTTTTTT	CASSPSPRINEKLFF	NA	TRBV7-9	NA	TRBJ1-4
TGTGCCAGCAGTCTGACTAGCGGGGGGAGCTACGAGCAGTACTTC	CASSLTSGGSYEQYF	few	TRBV27	TRBD2	TRBJ2-7
TGTGCCATCAGTGAGGGGGCAGGTACAAACACTGAAGCTTTCTTT	CAISEGAGTNTEAFF	NA	TRBV10-3	NA	TRBJ1-1
TGTGCCAGTAGTATAGATCGCGAACAGAGCACAGATACGCAGTATTTT	CASSIDREQSTDTQYF	NA	TRBV19	NA	TRBJ2-3
TGCGCCAGCAGCTTGGAACAGGAACTCTATGGCTACACCTTC	CASSLEQELYGYTF	NA	TRBV5-1	NA	TRBJ1-2
TGCAGTGCTAGTGTTAGCATCAACACCGGGGAGCTGTTTTTT	CSASVSINTGELFF	NA	TRBV20-1	NA	TRBJ2-2
TGTGCCAGTAGCCGCCGGACAGATACCTACGAGCAGTACTTC	CASSRRTDTYEQYF	NA	TRBV19	NA	TRBJ2-7
TGTGCCAGCAGCCCGCGGGGCACCAGGGTATCAACTAATGAAAAACTGTTTTTT	CASSPRGTRVSTNEKLFF	NA	TRBV7-6	NA	TRBJ1-4
TGCGCCAGCAGCCAGACTAGCGGAGCCGGCTACTACGAGCAGTACTTC	CASSQTSGAGYYEQYF	NA	TRBV5-1	TRBD2	TRBJ2-7
TGTGCCAGCAGTCCTTATCCGTGGACAGCCAACTACGAGCAGTACTTC	CASSPYPWTANYEQYF	NA	TRBV28	NA	TRBJ2-7
TGTGCCAGCAGAGCGGGAGGCACCGGGGAGCTGTTTTTT	CASRAGGTGELFF	NA	TRBV7-2	TRBD2	TRBJ2-2
TGTGCCATCAGTGATACATCAGGGGGCGCTTCCTATGGCTACACCTTC	CAISDTSGGASYGYTF	few	TRBV10-3	TRBD1	TRBJ1-2
TGTGCCAGCAGCTCCGGGACTAGCGGGCTCTCCTACGAGCAGTACTTC	CASSSGTSGLSYEQYF	NA	TRBV5-4	TRBD2	TRBJ2-7
TGTGCCAGCAGCATTGAGCAGGGGATGATTCCGTTTTCACCCCTCCACTTT	CASSIEQGMIPFSPLHF	NA	TRBV2	NA	TRBJ1-6
TGTGCCAGCAGCCAAGATCCGCCAGGCTCGGAAGCTTTCTTT	CASSQDPPGSEAFF	NA	TRBV3-1/TRBV3-2	NA	TRBJ1-1
TGTGCCATCCGAGGACCCGGGACAGGGAAGAACACCATATATTTT	CAIRGPGTGKNTIYF	NA	TRBV10-3	TRBD1	TRBJ1-3
TGTGCCAGCAGTTACGTGGCTCAGTCTGGGGCCAACGTCCTGACTTTC	CASSYVAQSGANVLTF	NA	TRBV6-5	NA	TRBJ2-6
TGTGCCAGCAGCTTGGGACTAGCATACAATGAGCAGTTCTTC	CASSLGLAYNEQFF	NA	TRBV5-6	TRBD2	TRBJ2-1
TGCGCCAGCAGCTCAAGGCCGGGACTAGCTATTCAAGAGACCCAGTACTTC	CASSSRPGLAIQETQYF	NA	TRBV5-1	TRBD2	TRBJ2-5
TGTGCCAGCAGCTTAGATCCCAGTTTCCAAGAGACCCAGTACTTC	CASSLDPSFQETQYF	few	TRBV11-2	NA	TRBJ2-5
TGTGCCTGGAGTGCCAGGGACAGGGATAATGAAAAACTGTTTTTT	CAWSARDRDNEKLFF	NA	TRBV30	TRBD1	TRBJ1-4
TGTGCCAGCTCACCACGGTTCGGCAGCGAGAACACTGAAGCTTTCTTT	CASSPRFGSENTEAFF	few	TRBV18	NA	TRBJ1-1
TGCGCCAGCAGCGAACGGGACTATCTGGGTGAGCAGTTCTTC	CASSERDYLGEQFF	many	TRBV5-1	TRBD2	TRBJ2-1
TGCGCCAGCAGCTTGGTCCAGGGGAACACTGAAGCTTTCTTT	CASSLVQGNTEAFF	NA	TRBV5-1	NA	TRBJ1-1
TGTGCCAGCTCAATGGGACAGGGGGATAATTCACCCCTCCACTTT	CASSMGQGDNSPLHF	NA	TRBV18	TRBD1	TRBJ1-6
TGTGCCAGCAGCCAACTCGGGAGTCGGGGCTATGGCTACACCTTC	CASSQLGSRGYGYTF	few	TRBV14	NA	TRBJ1-2
TGTGCCAGCCAGAGGGACAGCAACTATGGCTACACCTTC	CASQRDSNYGYTF	NA	TRBV2	TRBD1	TRBJ1-2
TGTGCCAGCAGTTCCCCCGGGACAGGGCAGGAAAAACTGTTTTTT	CASSSPGTGQEKLFF	NA	TRBV27	TRBD1	TRBJ1-4
TGTGCCAGCAGCAAAAGCGGGGGGGCTTACAATGAGCAGTTCTTC	CASSKSGGAYNEQFF	NA	TRBV7-2	TRBD2	TRBJ2-1
TGTGCCAGCAGCGTAGCACAGGGTAATTACAATGAGCAGTTCTTC	CASSVAQGNYNEQFF	NA	TRBV9	NA	TRBJ2-1
TGTGCCAGTTCCCCTCGGGGGGCGCCTAACTATGGCTACACCTTC	CASSPRGAPNYGYTF	NA	TRBV19	NA	TRBJ1-2
TGTGCCAGCAGCCAAGTAGCGGGGGTATCCTACGAGCAGTACTTC	CASSQVAGVSYEQYF	NA	TRBV14	TRBD2	TRBJ2-7
TGTGCCAGCAGCTCCTTACTAGAGTTCAACGAGCAGTACTTC	CASSSLLEFNEQYF	NA	TRBV7-6	NA	TRBJ2-7
TGTGCCAGCAGCCCAGCGGGAGGCGTCACAGATACGCAGTATTTT	CASSPAGGVTDTQYF	NA	TRBV3-1/TRBV3-2	TRBD2	TRBJ2-3
TGTGCCAGCAGCCTGGGACAGCTTGGATTAGAAAAACTGTTTTTT	CASSLGQLGLEKLFF	few	TRBV3-1/TRBV3-2	TRBD1	TRBJ1-4
TGTGCCATCAGTCCGGGACAGGGGGCTTGGGAGACCCAGTACTTC	CAISPGQGAWETQYF	NA	TRBV10-3	TRBD1	TRBJ2-5
TGTGCCAGCAGCACCGAAAGGACAGGGACAAGGTACTTC	CASSTERTGTRYF	NA	TRBV5-4	TRBD1	TRBJ2-7
TGTGCCAGCAGTTCAGGGGAACAGTACCAAGAGACCCAGTACTTC	CASSSGEQYQETQYF	NA	TRBV3-1/TRBV3-2	NA	TRBJ2-5